Listed here are 5 T cell receptor beta chains from one sample, sequenced in a study of vaccination effects on CD4 cells after COVID-19. No antigen is known for these receptors. Libraries were prepared by immunoSEQ multiplex PCR; TCRdb keeps only in-frame clonotypes and omits some of them. The sample lists approximately 70,000 clones, approximately 72% occurring once. Antigen-specific CD4+ T cells were first expanded with viral peptide pools by the ViraFEST assay and only then sequenced. Investigators separated out CD4+ T cells once approximately 11 days of culture had passed. Nucleocapsid antibodies stayed negative before and after vaccination, showing no earlier SARS-CoV-2 infection. The sample was CD4+ T cells from PBMCs cultured with HCoV-NL63 spike peptides, taken before COVID-19 vaccination. The receptors come from a human donor who received a COVID-19 vaccine.

This chain joins TRBV5-1 and TRBJ1-5; D call uncertain. V was pared by 1 base and J by 0 bases, with 8 bases between. The CDR3 runs 15 residues. CDR1 SGHRS and CDR2 YFSETQ come from the germline V gene. Here the CDR3 reads CASSLSGGSNQPQHF. The DNA of the CDR3 is TGCGCCAGCAGCTTGTCCGGAGGTAGCAATCAGCCCCAGCATTTT.

This rearrangement joins TRBV5-1 to TRBJ1-6, with D possibly being TRBD1 (6 bases). This CDR3 has 14 amino acids. The V end lost 1 base, the J end lost 7 bases, and 9 bases lay between the germline ends. The germline V gene has CDR1 SGHRS and CDR2 YFSETQ. The CDR3 spells CASSLQQGNSPLHF. In nucleotides, the CDR3 is TGCGCCAGCAGCTTGCAACAGGGAAATTCACCCCTCCACTTT.

The V gene is TRBV2, the J gene TRBJ2-2; D possibly corresponds to TRBD1 (6 bases). With 2 bases removed from V and 5 bases from J, the gap between germline ends came to 12 bases. The CDR3 length is 15 residues. The germline CDR1 and CDR2 sequences are SNHLY and FYNNEI. Written as DNA, the CDR3 is TGTGCCAGCAGTGAATCGGACAGCGGAACCGGGGAGCTGTTTTTT. The encoded protein is CASSESDSGTGELFF.

The sample holds one count of this clone. The CDR3 loop reads CASSRGDRGMNYGYTF. CDR3 in DNA: TGTGCCAGTAGTAGGGGGGACAGGGGGATGAACTATGGCTACACCTTC. The chain couples TRBV19 to TRBJ1-2, with 11 positions matching TRBD1. The CDR3 is 16 residues long. The junction had 6 bases not matched to a gene; V was cut back by 4 bases and J by 2 bases. Looked up from germline, CDR1 is LNHDA and CDR2 is SQIVND (reference sequence). The whole variable domain, remainder taken from reference TRBV19 and TRBJ1-2, is DGGITQSPKYLFRKEGQNVTLSCEQNLNHDAMYWYRQDPGQGLRLIYYSQIVNDFQKGDIAEGYSVSREKKESFPLTVTSAQKNPTAFYLCASSRGDRGMNYGYTFGSGTRLTVV.

The chain combines TRBV12-5 with TRBJ1-2; 9 nucleotides align to TRBD1. Trimming at V came to 3 bases and at J to 8 bases, leaving 13 bases not matched to a gene. Germline CDR1 is LGHNT and CDR2 is FRNRAP. This CDR3 has 16 residues. The CDR3 spells CASGFVPRDRVSGYTF. CDR3 DNA sequence: TGTGCTAGTGGTTTTGTACCCCGGGACAGGGTAAGCGGCTACACCTTC.